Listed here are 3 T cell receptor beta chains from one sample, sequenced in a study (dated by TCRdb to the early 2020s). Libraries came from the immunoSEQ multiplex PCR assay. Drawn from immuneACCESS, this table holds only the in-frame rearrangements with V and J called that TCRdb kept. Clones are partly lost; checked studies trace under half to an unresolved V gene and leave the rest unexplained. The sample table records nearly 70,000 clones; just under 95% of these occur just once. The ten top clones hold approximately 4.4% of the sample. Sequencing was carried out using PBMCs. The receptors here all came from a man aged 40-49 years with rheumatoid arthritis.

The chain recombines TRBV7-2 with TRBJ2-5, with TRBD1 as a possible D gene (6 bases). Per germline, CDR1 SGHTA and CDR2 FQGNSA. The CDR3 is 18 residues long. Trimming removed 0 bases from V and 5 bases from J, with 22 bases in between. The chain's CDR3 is CASSLAFVGQIFGETQYF. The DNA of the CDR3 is TGTGCCAGCAGCTTAGCGTTTGTTGGACAGATCTTCGGGGAGACCCAGTACTTC.

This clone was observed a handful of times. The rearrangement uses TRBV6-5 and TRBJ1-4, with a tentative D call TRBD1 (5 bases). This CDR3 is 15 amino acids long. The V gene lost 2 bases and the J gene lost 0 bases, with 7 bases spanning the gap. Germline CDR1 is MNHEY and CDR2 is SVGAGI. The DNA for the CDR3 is TGTGCCAGCAGTTACCTGGGGGCAACTAATGAAAAACTGTTTTTT. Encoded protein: CASSYLGATNEKLFF.

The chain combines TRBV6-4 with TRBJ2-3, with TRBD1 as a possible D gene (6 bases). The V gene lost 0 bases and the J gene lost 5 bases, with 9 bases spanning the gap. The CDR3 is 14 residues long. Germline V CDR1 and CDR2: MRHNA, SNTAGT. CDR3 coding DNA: TGTGCCAGCAGTGACTCGGGACAACAAGATACGCAGTATTTT. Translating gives CASSDSGQQDTQYF.